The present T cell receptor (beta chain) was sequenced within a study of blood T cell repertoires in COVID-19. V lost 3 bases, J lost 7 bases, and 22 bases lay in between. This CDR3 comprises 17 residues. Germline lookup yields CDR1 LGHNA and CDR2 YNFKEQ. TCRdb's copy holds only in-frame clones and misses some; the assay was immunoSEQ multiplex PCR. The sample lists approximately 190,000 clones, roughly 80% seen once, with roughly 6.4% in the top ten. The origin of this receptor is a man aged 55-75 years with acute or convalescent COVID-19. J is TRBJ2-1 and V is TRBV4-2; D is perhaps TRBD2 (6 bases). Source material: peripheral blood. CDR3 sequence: CASSQELAPGWGNEQFF. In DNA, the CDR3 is TGTGCCAGCAGCCAGGAACTAGCACCCGGCTGGGGGAATGAGCAGTTCTTC.